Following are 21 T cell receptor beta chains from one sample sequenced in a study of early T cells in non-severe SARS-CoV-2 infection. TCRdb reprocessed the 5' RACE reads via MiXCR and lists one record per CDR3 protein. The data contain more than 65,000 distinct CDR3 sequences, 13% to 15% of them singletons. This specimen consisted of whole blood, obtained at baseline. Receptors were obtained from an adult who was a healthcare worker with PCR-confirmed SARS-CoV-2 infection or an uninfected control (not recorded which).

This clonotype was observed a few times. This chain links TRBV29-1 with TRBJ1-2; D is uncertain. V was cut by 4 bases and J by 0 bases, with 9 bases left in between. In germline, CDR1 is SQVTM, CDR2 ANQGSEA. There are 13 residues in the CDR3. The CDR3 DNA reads TGCAGCGTTGTCCCAGCCGCTAACTATGGCTACACCTTC. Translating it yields CSVVPAANYGYTF.

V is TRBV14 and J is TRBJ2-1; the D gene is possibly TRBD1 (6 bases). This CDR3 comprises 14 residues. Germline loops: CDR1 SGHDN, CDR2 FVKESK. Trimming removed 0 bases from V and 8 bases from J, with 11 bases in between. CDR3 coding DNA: TGTGCCAGCAGCCAAGATCAGGGGCTAGATGAGCAGTTCTTC. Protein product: CASSQDQGLDEQFF.

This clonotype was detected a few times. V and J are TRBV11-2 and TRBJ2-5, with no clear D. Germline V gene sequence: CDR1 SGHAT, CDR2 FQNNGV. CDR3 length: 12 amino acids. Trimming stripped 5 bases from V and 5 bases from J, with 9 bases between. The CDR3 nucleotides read TGTGCCAGCAGCCCTAACCGGGAGACCCAGTACTTC. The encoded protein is CASSPNRETQYF.

The CDR3 region has the DNA TGTGCCAGCAGCATGGGCCCCTCCCGCTCCTACGAGCAGTACTTC. Encoded protein: CASSMGPSRSYEQYF. The chain joins TRBV11-2 to TRBJ2-7; D not resolved. The CDR3 spans 15 residues. CDR1 is SGHAT and CDR2 is FQNNGV in the germline V gene. Trimming shortened V by 5 bases and J by 0 bases, and 14 bases separated the two germline ends.

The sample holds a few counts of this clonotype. DNA of the CDR3: TGTGCCAGCAGTTTAACATCGGTCTCCTACAATGAGCAGTTCTTC. This sequence encodes CASSLTSVSYNEQFF. This chain connects TRBV27 to TRBJ2-1; D ambiguous. The length of the CDR3 is 15 residues. The ends were cut back, 2 bases at V and 0 bases at J, with 8 bases in the middle. CDR1 and CDR2 from the germline V gene are MNHEY and SMNVEV (reference sequence).

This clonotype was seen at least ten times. The CDR3 reads CSARDVGETQYF. CDR3 sequence (DNA): TGCAGTGCCAGGGACGTTGGAGAGACCCAGTACTTC. V is TRBV20-1 and J is TRBJ2-5; D assignment may be TRBD1 or TRBD2 (5 bases each). The ends were cut back, 6 bases at V and 4 bases at J, with 12 bases in the middle. This CDR3 has 12 residues. Per the germline V gene, CDR1 is DFQATT and CDR2 is SNEGSKA (reference sequence).

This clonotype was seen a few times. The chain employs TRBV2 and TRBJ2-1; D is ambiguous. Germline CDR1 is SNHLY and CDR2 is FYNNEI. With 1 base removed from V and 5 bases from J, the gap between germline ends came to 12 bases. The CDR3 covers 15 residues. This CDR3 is CASSEEGQTNNEQFF. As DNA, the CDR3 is TGTGCCAGCAGTGAAGAGGGCCAAACAAACAATGAGCAGTTCTTC.

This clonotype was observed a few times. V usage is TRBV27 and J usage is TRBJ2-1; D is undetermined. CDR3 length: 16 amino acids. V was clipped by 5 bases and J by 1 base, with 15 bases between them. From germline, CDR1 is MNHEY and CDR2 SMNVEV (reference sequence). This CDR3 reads CASSLQAISSYNEQFF. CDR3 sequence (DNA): TGTGCCAGCAGTCTCCAAGCGATCTCGTCCTACAATGAGCAGTTCTTC.

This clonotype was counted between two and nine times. CDR3 amino acids: CATSSQGQGEQFF. CDR3 sequence (DNA): TGTGCCACCAGCAGTCAGGGGCAGGGTGAGCAGTTCTTC. J is TRBJ2-1 and V is TRBV15; D is perhaps TRBD1 (6 bases). Between the trimmed V and J ends, which lost 3 bases and 9 bases, there was a span of 12 bases. This CDR3 is built from 13 residues. CDR1 and CDR2 (germline): LNHNV, YYDKDF (reference sequence).

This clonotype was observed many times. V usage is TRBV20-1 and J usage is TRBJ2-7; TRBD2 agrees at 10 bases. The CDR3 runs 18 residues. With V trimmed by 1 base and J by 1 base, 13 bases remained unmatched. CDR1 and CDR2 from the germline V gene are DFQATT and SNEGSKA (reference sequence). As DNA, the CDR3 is TGCAGTGCTAGAGGTGGCGAGACTAGCGGGCTCCTTTCCTACGAGCAGTACTTC. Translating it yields CSARGGETSGLLSYEQYF.

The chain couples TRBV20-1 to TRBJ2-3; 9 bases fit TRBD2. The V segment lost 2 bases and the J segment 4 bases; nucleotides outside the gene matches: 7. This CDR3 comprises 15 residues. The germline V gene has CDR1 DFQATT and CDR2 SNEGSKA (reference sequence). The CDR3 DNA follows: TGCAGTGCTAGACCCCCCAGCGGGAGGCCAGATACGCAGTATTTT. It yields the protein CSARPPSGRPDTQYF.

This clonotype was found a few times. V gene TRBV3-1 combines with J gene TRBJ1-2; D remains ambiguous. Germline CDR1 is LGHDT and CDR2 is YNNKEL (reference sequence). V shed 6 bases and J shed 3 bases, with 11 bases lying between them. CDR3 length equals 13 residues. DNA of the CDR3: TGTGCCAGCAGGTTAGGGCAGGACTATGGCTACACCTTC. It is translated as CASRLGQDYGYTF.

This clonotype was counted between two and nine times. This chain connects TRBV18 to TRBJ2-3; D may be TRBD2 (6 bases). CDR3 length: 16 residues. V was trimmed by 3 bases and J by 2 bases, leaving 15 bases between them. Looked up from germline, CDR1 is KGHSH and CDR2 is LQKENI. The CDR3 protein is CASSPHQGGNTDTQYF. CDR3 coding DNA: TGTGCCAGCTCACCTCACCAGGGCGGGAACACAGATACGCAGTATTTT. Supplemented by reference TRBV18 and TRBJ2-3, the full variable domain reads NAGVMQNPRHLVRRRGQEARLRCSPMKGHSHVYWYRQLPEEGLKFMVYLQKENIIDESGMPKERFSAEFPKEGPSILRIQQVVRGDSAAYFCASSPHQGGNTDTQYFGPGTRLTVL.

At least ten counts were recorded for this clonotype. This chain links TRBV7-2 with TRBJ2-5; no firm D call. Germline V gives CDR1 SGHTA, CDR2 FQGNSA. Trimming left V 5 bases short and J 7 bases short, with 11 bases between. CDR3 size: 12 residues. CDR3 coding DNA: TGTGCCAGCAGCCCCTCCCAGTCGACCCAGTACTTC. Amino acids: CASSPSQSTQYF.

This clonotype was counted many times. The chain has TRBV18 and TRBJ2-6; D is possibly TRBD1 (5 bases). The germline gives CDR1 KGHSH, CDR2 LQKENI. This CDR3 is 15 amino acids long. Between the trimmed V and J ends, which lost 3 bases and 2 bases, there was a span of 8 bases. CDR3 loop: CASSPSGTGANVLTF. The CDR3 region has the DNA TGTGCCAGCTCACCCTCAGGGACTGGGGCCAACGTCCTGACTTTC.

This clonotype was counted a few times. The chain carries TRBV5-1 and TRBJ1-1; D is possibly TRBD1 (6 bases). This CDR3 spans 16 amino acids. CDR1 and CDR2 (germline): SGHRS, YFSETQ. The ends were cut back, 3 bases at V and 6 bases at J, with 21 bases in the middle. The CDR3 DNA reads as TGCGCCAGCAGCTCCACCTCCGGGACACGCAGGGCTGAAGCTTTCTTT. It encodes CASSSTSGTRRAEAFF. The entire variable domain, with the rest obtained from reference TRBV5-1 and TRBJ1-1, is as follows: KAGVTQTPRYLIKTRGQQVTLSCSPISGHRSVSWYQQTPGQGLQFLFEYFSETQRNKGNFPGRFSGRQFSNSRSEMNVSTLELGDSALYLCASSSTSGTRRAEAFFGQGTRLTVV.

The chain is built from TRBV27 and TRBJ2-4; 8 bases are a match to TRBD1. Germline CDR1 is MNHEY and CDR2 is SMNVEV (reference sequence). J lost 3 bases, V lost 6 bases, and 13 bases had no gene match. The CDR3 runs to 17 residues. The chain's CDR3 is CASRRNGQGDGKNIQYF. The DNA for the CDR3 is TGTGCCAGCAGACGGAACGGACAGGGCGACGGCAAAAACATTCAGTACTTC.

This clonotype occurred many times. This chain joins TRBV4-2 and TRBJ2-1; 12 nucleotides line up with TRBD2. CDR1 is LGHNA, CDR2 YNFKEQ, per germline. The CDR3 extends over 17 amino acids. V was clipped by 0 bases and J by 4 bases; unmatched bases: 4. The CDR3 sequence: CASSQDSTSGSYNEQFF. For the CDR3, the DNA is TGTGCCAGCAGCCAAGATTCGACTAGCGGGAGTTACAATGAGCAGTTCTTC.

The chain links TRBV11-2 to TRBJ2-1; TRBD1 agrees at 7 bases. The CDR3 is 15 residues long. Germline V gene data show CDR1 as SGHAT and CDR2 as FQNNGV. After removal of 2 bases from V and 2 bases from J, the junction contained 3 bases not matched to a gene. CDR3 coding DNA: TGTGCCAGCAGCTTAATGCAGGGGGCCTACAATGAGCAGTTCTTC. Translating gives CASSLMQGAYNEQFF.

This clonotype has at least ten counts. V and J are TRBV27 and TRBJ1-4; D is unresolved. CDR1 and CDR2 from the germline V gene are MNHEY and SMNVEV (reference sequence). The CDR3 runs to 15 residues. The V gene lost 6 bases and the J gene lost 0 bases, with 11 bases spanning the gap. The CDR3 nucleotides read TGTGCCAGCAGGGAGGCTGGGGCAACTAATGAAAAACTGTTTTTT. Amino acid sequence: CASREAGATNEKLFF.

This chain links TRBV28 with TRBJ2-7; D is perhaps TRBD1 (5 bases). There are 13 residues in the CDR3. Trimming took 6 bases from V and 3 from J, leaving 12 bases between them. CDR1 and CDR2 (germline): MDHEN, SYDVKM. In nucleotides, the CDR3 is TGTGCCAGCAGCACCGGACATAGCTACGAGCAGTACTTC. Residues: CASSTGHSYEQYF.